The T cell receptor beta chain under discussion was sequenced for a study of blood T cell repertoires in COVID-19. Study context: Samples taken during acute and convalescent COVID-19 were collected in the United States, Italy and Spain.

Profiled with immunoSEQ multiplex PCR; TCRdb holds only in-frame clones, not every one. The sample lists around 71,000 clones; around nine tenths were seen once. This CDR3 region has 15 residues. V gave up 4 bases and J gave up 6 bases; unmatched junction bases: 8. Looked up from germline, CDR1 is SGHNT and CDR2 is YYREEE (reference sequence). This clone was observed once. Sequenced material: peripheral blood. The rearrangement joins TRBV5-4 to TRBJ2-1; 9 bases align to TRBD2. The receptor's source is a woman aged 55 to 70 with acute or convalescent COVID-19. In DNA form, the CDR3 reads TGTGCCAGCAGCGTGGACGGGACTAGCTTCAATGAGCAGTTCTTC. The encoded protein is CASSVDGTSFNEQFF. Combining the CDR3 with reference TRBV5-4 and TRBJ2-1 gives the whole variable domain ETGVTQSPTHLIKTRGQQVTLRCSSQSGHNTVSWYQQALGQGPQFIFQYYREEENGRGNFPPRFSGLQFPNYSSELNVNALELDDSALYLCASSVDGTSFNEQFFGPGTRLTVL.